The following is a T cell receptor (beta chain) sequence with its context. This clone showed up many times. This receptor's antigen is unknown. Base qualities are not provided; no much larger clone lies one nucleotide away. This sample was included in a study of blood T cell repertoires in COVID-19 (dated by TCRdb to the early 2020s). Broadly, across the study: The collaborator samples originated in the United States, Italy and Spain and spanned the acute and convalescent phases of COVID-19. The prospective study material was composed of cDNA or gDNA derived from T cells, B-cell-depleted T cells, or PBMCs. Subjects who had been exposed to COVID-19, were actively infected with it, or had recovered from it provided the deeply sampled blood TCRbeta repertoires that made up the dataset. A freely available public database, intended as a resource for researchers studying the immune response to SARS-CoV-2, is where the repertoires were released. The samples were drawn from the first 160 participants of the ongoing ImmuneRACE study and from over a thousand subjects provided by 6 global collaborators. Nearly every sample came with metadata listing a de-identified subject ID, COVID-19 status, age in years and sex. Where available, HLA class I and class II types were obtained from metadata supplied by the sample provider rather than from assay-based typing. Beyond this particular receptor, the publication reports: The quantity of clinical and demographic metadata differed by source and by participant and was supplied without curation.

The CDR3 spans 13 residues, from the cysteine through the phenylalanine. Of all the DNA, just the CDR3 is kept, 39 bases in frame from base 1. V is shortened by 5 bases, J by 0 bases, and the region joining them spans 5 bases. The germline V gene yields SGHAT for CDR1 and FQNNGV for CDR2. The immunoSEQ Assay, a bias-controlled multiplex PCR, was used to amplify TCRbeta CDR3 regions from genomic DNA. As for how the authors treated the data: Within the assay, amplification of reference gene primers was used to estimate how many nucleated cells each sample contained. To quantify the absolute abundance of each unique TCRbeta CDR3 rearrangement, sequence reads were collapsed and filtered. For each sample, productive Simpson clonality was calculated as the square root of Simpson's diversity index across productive rearrangements. TCRdb retrieved this table from immuneACCESS and kept in-frame rearrangements only. Not all clones are present; in checked studies, unresolved V genes account for under half, and no reason is known for the remainder. The D gene and trimming were derived from the DNA, and the V and J assignments and clone size from that table. Here the sample has fewer than 250,000 clones; around 84% occur a single time. The ten largest make up over 2.5% of the sample.

The collaborating institutions used their own protocols to collect whole blood in K2EDTA tubes. Collaborator samples were shipped for TCRbeta analysis as frozen whole blood, isolated PBMCs, or DNA extracted from either sample type. The receptor comes from a man aged 55-75 years with acute or convalescent COVID-19. The sequence joins TRBV11-2 to TRBJ1-5, with the D segment identity uncertain. Sequencing input: peripheral blood. The DNA sequence is given as TGTGCCAGCAGCCGACATAGCAATCAGCCCCAGCATTTT. It is translated as CASSRHSNQPQHF.